This TCR beta chain was retrieved from a study of radiotherapy plus CTLA-4 blockade in lung cancer (dated by TCRdb to the late 2010s). In terms of the full investigation: Among the enrolled patients, around 19% had an objective response, and roughly 30% reached disease control.

The study evaluated CTLA-4 blockade (ipilimumab) given together with focal radiation therapy in patients who had chemo-refractory metastatic non-small-cell lung cancer. Libraries were built with the immunoSEQ multiplex PCR assay. Held by TCRdb, this immuneACCESS table contains in-frame sequences only and omits some clones. Under half of the omission traces to an unresolved V gene where checked; the cause of the rest is unknown. The sample table records 56,000 or so clones; 79% of these occur just once. The top ten hold 3.2% of the sample. Beyond this particular receptor, the publication reports: After treatment with radiotherapy and ipilimumab, TCR clones that came from tumors expanded in the peripheral blood. The strongest predictors of response were reported to be early dynamic shifts in blood T cell clones along with a rise in serum interferon-beta following radiation.

This clone turned up a few times. Its antigen remains undetermined. No base qualities exist here, and no much larger clone lies one base off it. CDR1 and CDR2 (LNHDA, SQIVND) derive from the germline V gene (reference sequence). Cut back by 4 bases and 13 bases, the V and J ends lie 16 bases apart. The CDR3 runs 13 residues from the cysteine to the phenylalanine. Only CDR3 DNA is held: 39 bases, read in frame from base 1. Sequences were derived from peripheral blood, sampled from a patient treated with radiotherapy plus ipilimumab. The receptor was derived from a human donor with non-small cell lung cancer who had a partial response to radiotherapy plus ipilimumab. This receptor chain uses TRBV19 and TRBJ1-4; the D gene is perhaps TRBD1, on 5 matching bases. The bases are TGTGCCAGTAGTACCAGGGCCGGGAGAGCACTGTTTTTT. Its amino acids are CASSTRAGRALFF.